This T cell receptor (beta chain) comes out of a study of T cell responses to AZD1222 COVID-19 vaccine. On this clone: Its antigen is unknown.

Study outcomes and limitations: Spike-specific TCR breadth and depth went up after people got two AZD1222 doses. Nearly half of unique spike-specific TCRs reportedly avoided B.1.351 and B.1.1.7 mutated regions.

Method: immunoSEQ multiplex PCR; TCRdb's copy keeps in-frame clones and lacks some. The sample holds 100,000 to 150,000 clones; roughly nine tenths are singletons and the top ten take 1.5%. This TCR came from an adult in good health. The sequencing used peripheral blood, collected on day 0 of AZD1222 vaccination.

The CDR3 nucleotides are TGTGCCAGCAGGCCGGGCAGAGCAACCGGGGAGCTGTTTTTT. It specifies CASRPGRATGELFF. The chain carries TRBV27 and TRBJ2-2; D is unclear. V was pared by 6 bases and J by 5 bases, with 13 bases between. This CDR3 region has 14 residues. CDR1 is MNHEY, CDR2 SMNVEV, per germline (reference sequence).